Reported below is one TCR beta chain. One end of the junction does not line up with germline, which may come from a read error. Other DNA sequences in the same sample also yield this CDR3. The table came from immunoSEQ multiplex PCR; TCRdb's copy has only in-frame clones and leaves some out. The sample carries over a million clones, roughly 97% recorded once. These data come from a study of shared clonotypes between healthy human individuals. Sequencing was done on a sample of naive CD4+ T cells sorted from blood. Subset: CD45RA+ positively selected. This clonotype was obtained from a man under 40 in good health.

The CDR3 DNA follows: TGTGCATGGACCCTCGGGGAGACCCAGTACTTC. This gives the protein CAWTLGETQYF. This chain connects TRBV30 to TRBJ2-5; D not resolved. Germline V gives CDR1 GTSNPN, CDR2 SVGIG (reference sequence). This CDR3 comprises 11 residues.